The 23 T cell receptor beta chains in this list originate from one sample, sequenced in a study of cytomegalovirus exposure and HLA in healthy donors. PCR was performed using 60 Vbeta and 13 Jbeta primers. Only in-frame clones appear in the TCRdb table, and some are missing; sequencing was by immunoSEQ multiplex PCR. This sample has under 85,000 clones; about 70% occur once, and the top ten carry about a tenth. Sequenced input: PBMCs. These receptors all stem from a woman aged 30 to 39 in good health and CMV-seronegative.

The chain joins TRBV6-5 to TRBJ2-7, with a possible D match to TRBD1 (5 bases). The CDR3 spans 14 residues. CDR1 is MNHEY and CDR2 is SVGAGI in the germline V gene. Trimming shortened V by 2 bases and J by 1 base, and 9 bases separated the two germline ends. In DNA, the CDR3 is TGTGCCAGCAGTTACGGGCAGGGATCCTACGAGCAGTACTTC. Translated: CASSYGQGSYEQYF.

The chain recombines TRBV11-3 with TRBJ1-1; D is perhaps TRBD1 (5 bases). CDR3 length equals 13 residues. Germline V gene lookup returns CDR1 SGHNT and CDR2 YENEEA. The V end was cut by 3 bases, the J end by 2 bases, with 7 bases between. The CDR3 nucleotides read TGTGCCAGCAGCTTCGGGGGAAACACTGAAGCTTTCTTT. Its protein is CASSFGGNTEAFF.

This rearrangement joins TRBV10-3 to TRBJ1-1, with no clear D. V was clipped by 11 bases and J by 10 bases, with 20 bases between them. The V gene's germline CDR1 is ENHRY and CDR2 SYGVKD. The CDR3 has 12 residues. The CDR3 region has the DNA TGTGCCTCCAGCGGCGTAAGGGCGGGAGCTTTCTTT. Its translation: CASSGVRAGAFF.

This rearrangement joins TRBV9 to TRBJ2-2, with D tentatively TRBD1 (5 bases). CDR3 length: 15 residues. Germline V gene sequence: CDR1 SGDLS, CDR2 YYNGEE. V was clipped by 4 bases and J by 3 bases, with 13 bases between them. For the CDR3, the DNA is TGTGCCAGCAGCTCCCGCAGGGTCCACACCGGGGAGCTGTTTTTT. As protein: CASSSRRVHTGELFF.

The rearrangement uses TRBV7-9 and TRBJ2-7; TRBD1 might be the D (6 bases). The length of the CDR3 is 13 residues. V was shortened by 5 bases and J by 3 bases, with 11 bases between the two germline ends. Germline V gene sequence: CDR1 SEHNR, CDR2 FQNEAQ (reference sequence). CDR3 sequence (DNA): TGTGCCAGCAGCCCCGGGACATACTACGAGCAGTACTTC. Translated: CASSPGTYYEQYF.

V gene TRBV2 combines with J gene TRBJ2-7, with a tentative D call TRBD1 (7 bases). The CDR3 totals 14 residues. Germline lookup yields CDR1 SNHLY and CDR2 FYNNEI. V lost 8 bases and J 2 bases, leaving 16 bases between the germline ends. CDR3 DNA: TGTGCCAGCTCAGGGGGGCGCCAGACCTACGAGCAGTACTTC. Its translation: CASSGGRQTYEQYF.

The genes are TRBV7-3 and TRBJ1-1, with D perhaps TRBD1 (5 bases). The CDR3 has 15 amino acids. Germline V gives CDR1 SGHTA, CDR2 FQGTGA. Trimming took 2 bases from V and 2 from J, leaving 12 bases between them. The CDR3 DNA is TGTGCCAGCAGCTTACGACAGCCGAGAAACACTGAAGCTTTCTTT. Encoded protein: CASSLRQPRNTEAFF.

The chain links TRBV7-8 to TRBJ2-3; D unclear. Germline assignment: CDR1 SGHVS and CDR2 FQNEAQ. The V and J ends lost 1 base and 7 bases respectively, with 6 bases between them. The CDR3 has 12 amino acids. The CDR3 spells CASSLELNTQYF. As DNA, the CDR3 is TGTGCCAGCAGCTTAGAGCTGAATACGCAGTATTTT.

This chain connects TRBV6-4 to TRBJ1-6, with D unclear. The V end was cut by 6 bases, the J end by 6 bases, with 9 bases between. The CDR3 contains 13 residues. Germline values: CDR1 MRHNA, CDR2 SNTAGT. The CDR3 DNA reads TGTGCCAGCAGCCGGGAATCTAATTCACCCCTCCACTTT. Its translation: CASSRESNSPLHF.

The V and J genes are TRBV13 and TRBJ2-7; possible D gene TRBD1, 7 bases. This CDR3 is built from 18 residues. The ends were cut back, 8 bases at V and 0 bases at J, with 26 bases in the middle. The germline gives CDR1 PRHDT, CDR2 FYEKMQ (reference sequence). The CDR3 DNA sequence: TGTGCCAGCGGATCAATCTCAAACAGGGGACTCCTCTCCTACGAGCAGTACTTC. Translating it yields CASGSISNRGLLSYEQYF. Drawing the rest from reference TRBV13 and TRBJ2-7, the complete variable domain is AAGVIQSPRHLIKEKRETATLKCYPIPRHDTVYWYQQGPGQDPQFLISFYEKMQSDKGSIPDRFSAQQFSDYHSELNMSSLELGDSALYFCASGSISNRGLLSYEQYFGPGTRLTVT.

The V and J genes are TRBV11-2 and TRBJ1-2; D is possibly TRBD1 (5 bases). The CDR3 contains 14 residues. Germline V gives CDR1 SGHAT, CDR2 FQNNGV. The V gene lost 3 bases and the J gene lost 5 bases, with 13 bases spanning the gap. The CDR3 reads CASSFDSGLYGYTF. Here the CDR3 DNA reads TGTGCCAGCAGCTTCGACAGTGGGTTATATGGCTACACCTTC.

This clone occurred once. The chain carries TRBV27 and TRBJ1-5, with 7 positions matching TRBD1. With 0 bases clipped from V and 6 bases from J, the junction kept 2 bases outside the gene matches. The CDR3 length is 14 residues. The V gene's germline CDR1 is MNHEY and CDR2 SMNVEV (reference sequence). The CDR3 loop reads CASSLSGGGQPQHF. The DNA of the CDR3 is TGTGCCAGCAGTTTATCAGGGGGCGGTCAGCCCCAGCATTTT.

This clone occurred a few times. The CDR3 bases are TGTGCCAGCAGTGCTGACAGGGGAGGGCGTGAGCAGTTCTTC. Its protein is CASSADRGGREQFF. This chain uses TRBV2 with TRBJ2-1, with D maybe TRBD1 (8 bases). From germline, CDR1 is SNHLY and CDR2 FYNNEI. The V end lost 4 bases, the J end lost 9 bases, and 16 bases lay between the germline ends. The CDR3 has 14 amino acids.

The V call is TRBV7-2, the J call TRBJ2-7; D possibly corresponds to TRBD2 (5 bases). V lost 3 bases and J lost 2, with 14 bases in between. CDR3 length: 15 residues. Germline V CDR1 and CDR2: SGHTA, FQGNSA. The DNA of the CDR3 is TGTGCCAGCAGCTTGGGGTCAAATAGCGCCTACGAGCAGTACTTC. Translation gives CASSLGSNSAYEQYF. The full variable domain, in which reference TRBV7-2 and TRBJ2-7 provide the parts outside the CDR3, is GAGVSQSPSNKVTEKGKDVELRCDPISGHTALYWYRQSLGQGLEFLIYFQGNSAPDKSGLPSDRFSAERTGGSVSTLTIQRTQQEDSAVYLCASSLGSNSAYEQYFGPGTRLTVT.

The chain combines TRBV27 with TRBJ2-6, with D uncertain. This CDR3 has 14 residues. CDR1 and CDR2 from the germline V gene are MNHEY and SMNVEV (reference sequence). V lost 6 bases and J lost 0, with 6 bases in between. CDR3 protein: CASRYSSGANVLTF. In nucleotides, the CDR3 is TGTGCCAGCAGGTATAGCTCTGGGGCCAACGTCCTGACTTTC.

The CDR3 protein is CASSLNPTGGLSTDTQYF. As DNA, the CDR3 is TGTGCCAGCAGCTTAAATCCGACGGGGGGCCTCTCAACAGATACGCAGTATTTT. The gene calls are TRBV7-3 and TRBJ2-3, with D possibly TRBD2 on 7 matching bases. V lost 1 base, J lost 3 bases, and 20 bases lay in between. There are 18 residues in the CDR3. CDR1 SGHTA and CDR2 FQGTGA come from the germline V gene.

Only one count was recorded for this clone. The gene calls are TRBV5-1 and TRBJ2-7, with 9 bases lining up with TRBD2. Per the germline V gene, CDR1 is SGHRS and CDR2 is YFSETQ. CDR3 length: 16 amino acids. The ends lost 0 bases at V and 4 bases at J; junction bases unmatched: 8. The CDR3 nucleotides read TGCGCCAGCAGCTTGGCCCTGGCGGGGGGGCTGTACGAGCAGTACTTC. Translated: CASSLALAGGLYEQYF.

The V call is TRBV6-1, the J call TRBJ2-1; TRBD1 matches at 10 bases. Germline trimming cut 8 bases from V and 5 bases from J; bases unmatched to any gene: 3. CDR1 is MNHNS, CDR2 SASEGT, per germline. CDR3 length: 13 residues. Here the CDR3 DNA reads TGTGCCAGCCGCGGACAGGGGGACAATGAGCAGTTCTTC. Amino acid sequence: CASRGQGDNEQFF.

V usage is TRBV29-1 and J usage is TRBJ2-7; 7 nucleotides line up with TRBD2. Germline assignment: CDR1 SQVTM and CDR2 ANQGSEA. The CDR3 consists of 13 residues. Unmatched junction bases numbered 8, after V lost 6 bases and J lost 3 bases. The CDR3 DNA follows: TGCAGCGTGGGGGGAGGGGTTTTCTACGAGCAGTACTTC. This codes for CSVGGGVFYEQYF.

This rearrangement joins TRBV5-1 to TRBJ2-2; TRBD1 agrees at 8 bases. The CDR3 totals 18 residues. V shed 0 bases, J shed 6 bases, and the junction held 13 bases outside the gene matches. CDR1 SGHRS and CDR2 YFSETQ come from the germline V gene. The CDR3 region is CASSLDFWRDRSSGELFF. In nucleotides, the CDR3 is TGCGCCAGCAGCTTGGATTTTTGGCGGGACAGGTCCTCCGGGGAGCTGTTTTTT.

The chain is built from TRBV14 and TRBJ1-2; the match to TRBD1 covers 11 bases. This CDR3 comprises 15 residues. CDR1 SGHDN and CDR2 FVKESK come from the germline V gene. With 4 bases clipped from V and 3 bases from J, the junction kept 4 bases outside the gene matches. Here the CDR3 DNA reads TGTGCCAGCAGCCTGGGGACAGGGGGGCACTATGGCTACACCTTC. This codes for CASSLGTGGHYGYTF.

This clone has more than one count but fewer than ten. The J gene is TRBJ2-3, the V gene TRBV2; 12 bases are a match to TRBD2. The V gene end was trimmed by 6 bases and the J gene end by 2 bases; junction bases not matched to a gene: 9. The CDR3 runs 17 residues. Germline CDR1 SNHLY, CDR2 FYNNEI. The CDR3 region has the DNA TGTGCCAGCAGCGCCCCGGCTAGCGGGGGGGCCACAGATACGCAGTATTTT. This gives the protein CASSAPASGGATDTQYF. The full variable domain, completed using reference TRBV2 and TRBJ2-3, is EPEVTQTPSHQVTQMGQEVILRCVPISNHLYFYWYRQILGQKVEFLVSFYNNEISEKSEIFDDQFSVERPDGSNFTLKIRSTKLEDSAMYFCASSAPASGGATDTQYFGPGTRLTVL.

The chain links TRBV7-3 to TRBJ2-2; tentative D call: TRBD1 (6 bases). V was clipped by 8 bases and J by 4 bases, with 11 bases between them. Germline CDR1 SGHTA, CDR2 FQGTGA. CDR3 length equals 13 residues. CDR3 protein: CASRTVSTGELFF. For the CDR3, the DNA is TGTGCCAGCCGGACAGTTTCCACCGGGGAGCTGTTTTTT.